This T cell receptor (beta chain) was recovered during a study of cytomegalovirus exposure and HLA in healthy donors. Findings and limits, study-wide: In most subjects, TCR beta sequences reportedly gave accurate predictions of HLA-A and HLA-B alleles. For cytomegalovirus status, the classifier reportedly gave diagnoses with high specificity and sensitivity.

This clone was counted once. Its antigen is not identified. Healthy bone marrow donors made up the donors. PCR employed 60 Vbeta and 13 Jbeta primers. Only in-frame clones appear in the TCRdb table, and some are missing; sequencing was by immunoSEQ multiplex PCR. The sample yields under 150,000 clones, under 70% seen once. Trimming cost V 7 bases and J 9 bases, with 25 bases left between them. CDR1 is MGHRA and CDR2 is YSYEKL in the germline V gene. CDR3 length: 15 amino acids. The origin of this receptor is a man aged 18 to 30 in good health and CMV-seropositive. The chain recombines TRBV4-1 with TRBJ2-7; D might be TRBD1 (5 bases). Sequencing was performed on PBMCs. As DNA, the CDR3 is TGCGCCAGCATCTTGGGGCCCCCCCGCTTAGGTCTGCAGTACGTC. As protein: CASILGPPRLGLQYV.